Below, 9 T cell receptor beta chains from the same sample are listed, as sequenced in a study of regulatory T cells in long-lasting Graves disease (dated by TCRdb to the early 2020s). Read against the paper, the sample's time point label means: persistent/refractory GD, antithyroid drugs over 5 years with positive TRAb. RNA was extracted from PBMCs in TRIzol for both TCR sequencing and RNA sequencing. Libraries were built with multiplex PCR. These reads were obtained on an Illumina HiSeq 4000. TCR beta libraries were built with iRepertoire HTBI primers and Arm-PCR amplification of CDR3 regions. TCRdb applied fastp at Q25 and MiXCR to the public reads, then kept only in-frame beta chains. Every entry covers one CDR3 protein and lists the most common genes and DNA from its rows. This sample gives 300,000 to 500,000 distinct CDR3 sequences in total; less than 25% of them show up just once. Less than 25% of the sample is taken by the ten largest.

Source: peripheral blood mononuclear cells (PBMCs), taken when the disease was refractory, from a patient treated with antithyroid drugs. Receptor source: a female donor with Graves disease.

V is TRBV5-1 and J is TRBJ2-7; possible D gene TRBD2, 5 bases. Germline-derived CDR1 and CDR2 are SGHRS and YFSETQ. The CDR3 runs to 15 residues. The V end was cut by 4 bases, the J end by 4 bases, with 18 bases between. CDR3 amino acids: CASSPQILGAYEQYF. The CDR3 DNA follows: TGCGCCAGCAGCCCCCAGATCCTGGGAGCATACGAGCAGTACTTC.

This rearrangement joins TRBV20-1 to TRBJ2-7, with TRBD2 identical over 8 bases. This CDR3 has 13 amino acids. Germline V gene data show CDR1 as DFQATT and CDR2 as SNEGSKA (reference sequence). V was clipped by 6 bases and J by 4 bases; unmatched bases: 8. For the CDR3, the DNA is TGCAGTGCGGTGGCGGGAGGCCTTTACGAGCAGTACTTC. This gives the protein CSAVAGGLYEQYF.

The chain combines TRBV10-3 with TRBJ2-7; no firm D call. Germline V gives CDR1 ENHRY, CDR2 SYGVKD. Trimming left V 8 bases short and J 2 bases short, with 10 bases between. CDR3 length equals 12 residues. CDR3 coding DNA: TGTGCCATCGCCCCAGAGACCTACGAGCAGTACTTC. It specifies CAIAPETYEQYF.

This clonotype was seen a handful of times. The chain employs TRBV6-9 and TRBJ1-3, with D uncertain. Germline V gene sequence: CDR1 MNHGY, CDR2 SVAAGI. V was trimmed by 3 bases and J by 1 base, leaving 7 bases between them. CDR3 length equals 14 residues. DNA for the CDR3: TGTGCCAGCAGTTACATAGGGTCTGGAAACACCATATATTTT. Encoded protein: CASSYIGSGNTIYF.

This clonotype has a count of ten or more. The chain has TRBV20-1 and TRBJ2-5, with TRBD2 matching 10 bases. Trimming cost V 5 bases and J 4 bases; bases outside gene matches: 10. Germline loops: CDR1 DFQATT, CDR2 SNEGSKA (reference sequence). The CDR3 runs to 15 residues. In nucleotides, the CDR3 is TGCAGTGCTCGGGGACTAGCGTCGGCTGGAGAGACCCAGTACTTC. Translating gives CSARGLASAGETQYF.

In its sample, this clonotype was seen a few times. The chain links TRBV7-2 to TRBJ2-7; D may be TRBD1 or TRBD2 (6 bases each). V was pared by 2 bases and J by 2 bases, with 13 bases between. CDR1 and CDR2 (germline): SGHTA, FQGNSA. The CDR3 extends over 15 amino acids. The CDR3 bases are TGTGCCAGCAGCTTATACGGGGGCCCCACCTACGAGCAGTACTTC. Translating gives CASSLYGGPTYEQYF.

This chain joins TRBV7-9 and TRBJ2-7; 12 bases agree with TRBD2. After removal of 3 bases from V and 6 bases from J, the junction contained 6 bases not matched to a gene. The CDR3 loop spans 15 amino acids. Per germline, CDR1 SEHNR and CDR2 FQNEAQ (reference sequence). In DNA, the CDR3 is TGTGCCAGCAGCTTTCTAGCGGGAGGGCCGAGCGAGCAGTACTTC. This gives the protein CASSFLAGGPSEQYF. Based on the CDR3 plus reference TRBV7-9 and TRBJ2-7, the full variable domain is DTGVSQNPRHKITKRGQNVTFRCDPISEHNRLYWYRQTLGQGPEFLTYFQNEAQLEKSRLLSDRFSAERPKGSFSTLEIQRTEQGDSAMYLCASSFLAGGPSEQYFGPGTRLTVT.

The rearrangement uses TRBV6-1 and TRBJ2-2; TRBD2 is a possible D gene (5 bases). Between the trimmed V and J ends, which lost 6 bases and 1 base, there was a span of 9 bases. Germline V lookup: CDR1 MNHNS, CDR2 SASEGT. CDR3 length: 14 residues. The CDR3 sequence is CASRVGGNTGELFF. CDR3 DNA: TGTGCCAGCAGGGTAGGAGGGAACACCGGGGAGCTGTTTTTT.

There are many counts of this clonotype. This chain links TRBV28 with TRBJ1-1; 7 nucleotides align to TRBD1. V lost 6 bases and J lost 7; bases outside the gene matches: 11. The CDR3 consists of 14 residues. In germline, CDR1 is MDHEN, CDR2 SYDVKM. CDR3 nucleotide sequence: TGTGCCAGCAGGCCCACAGGGGAACGATATGAAGCTTTCTTT. It codes for CASRPTGERYEAFF.